The rows below give T cell receptor beta chains drawn from one sample of a study of blood T cell repertoires in COVID-19. Generated by immunoSEQ multiplex PCR, the TCRdb table keeps only in-frame clones and is missing some. The data contain about 320,000 clones, 85% to 90% of them singletons. Specimen: PBMCs or T cells enriched from blood (not recorded which). The receptors here all came from a woman aged 18-35 years who had recovered from COVID-19. The CDR3 runs from the conserved cysteine through the conserved F or W. The order of the fields is V gene, clone size, J gene, CDR3 protein. Some rows have no size entry. The others give once, few or many, or a class for an expanded clone.

TRBV18	-	TRBJ1-1	CASSPRTGEVSDTEAFF
TRBV2	-	TRBJ1-6	CASSGQGSSYNSPLHF
TRBV24-1	few	TRBJ1-5	CATSGGFGRDNQPQHF
TRBV3-1/TRBV3-2	-	TRBJ2-5	CASSQIGQGQETQYF
TRBV10-3	-	TRBJ2-7	CAISQQGWDYEQYF
TRBV7-9	few	TRBJ1-1	CASSLSSGGVSGTEAFF
TRBV4-1	-	TRBJ2-1	CASSSLAGEPHGSSYNEQFF
TRBV3-1/TRBV3-2	-	TRBJ1-2	CASSAGTGGTGGYTF
TRBV6-5	few	TRBJ2-1	CASRLPGQGYNEQFF
TRBV18	-	TRBJ2-1	CASFQAESYNEQFF
TRBV5-1	-	TRBJ2-5	CASSLAYQETQYF
TRBV11-2	-	TRBJ1-2	CASSPEGYGYTF
TRBV7-9	-	TRBJ2-1	CASSVTTREQFF
TRBV5-1	-	TRBJ2-3	CASGPPRSGSTDTQYF
TRBV5-1	-	TRBJ2-5	CASSPGQNQETQYF
TRBV18	-	TRBJ1-1	CASSPSDKEAFF
TRBV30	-	TRBJ1-2	CAWSYLTGADTF
TRBV18	-	TRBJ1-6	CASSPQRQGNNSPLHF
TRBV5-1	-	TRBJ1-2	CASSLALDRPHGYTF
TRBV5-1	-	TRBJ1-2	CASSSGQAGLIGYTF
TRBV24-1	-	TRBJ1-2	CATSDTGQGHGYTF
TRBV4-1	-	TRBJ1-4	CASSRGNMDEKLFF
TRBV11-3	-	TRBJ2-3	CASSFGTGDFPDTQYF
TRBV29-1	-	TRBJ1-1	CSVYSNTEAFF
TRBV18	-	TRBJ1-2	CASSPPGLRDTHGYTF
TRBV9	many	TRBJ2-1	CASSVGGTSGSGRYNEQFF
TRBV3-1/TRBV3-2	-	TRBJ1-5	CASSQGGGVNQPQHF
TRBV4-1	-	TRBJ2-7	CASSHPGVYYEQYF
TRBV6-1	few	TRBJ1-2	CASSEIVLPRGYTF
TRBV4-1	-	TRBJ2-7	CASSQGLGGAYEQYF
TRBV30	-	TRBJ1-1	CAWSVGHLDTEAFF
TRBV5-1	-	TRBJ2-3	CASAMGAGGPTDTQYF
TRBV19	-	TRBJ1-1	CASINRGLNTEAFF
TRBV28	-	TRBJ2-1	CASSGQGTGFNEQFF
TRBV5-1	-	TRBJ1-6	CASSRGQGSYSPLHF
TRBV7-7	-	TRBJ2-2	CASSRRFGRSNTGELFF
TRBV7-9	-	TRBJ2-4	CASSAKGGTGKNIQYF
TRBV6-1	-	TRBJ1-2	CASSETGSSNYGYTF
TRBV19	-	TRBJ1-5	CASARTGLNQPQHF
TRBV7-9	-	TRBJ1-1	CASSPADRGLLGDTEAFF
TRBV5-1	-	TRBJ1-4	CASSLGPTGEDEKLFF
TRBV7-6	-	TRBJ2-1	CASSPQGLTWGDEQFF
TRBV10-3	few	TRBJ1-2	CAISEGDRGFSF
TRBV4-1	-	TRBJ2-2	CASSITGELFF
TRBV10-3	-	TRBJ1-2	CAISESGRDYGYTF
TRBV30	-	TRBJ2-7	CAWSVPGQAYEQYF
TRBV12-5	-	TRBJ1-2	CASGLGTMRGYTF
TRBV5-6	-	TRBJ2-7	CASGQGVHEQYF
TRBV11-2	-	TRBJ2-7	CASGSARSYEQYF
TRBV28	-	TRBJ2-1	CASSLPTGGPNEQFF
TRBV4-1	once	TRBJ2-7	CASSPGLSRYEQYF
TRBV15	-	TRBJ2-7	CATRPGAGGGYEQYF
TRBV6-5	-	TRBJ2-7	CASRPGTSGSHEQYF
TRBV27	-	TRBJ2-7	CASSSWGGTYEQYF
TRBV9	-	TRBJ2-6	CASSVRGSGANVLTF
TRBV30	-	TRBJ1-5	CAWGRQGPNQPQHF
TRBV7-3	-	TRBJ2-5	CASSPRPGGEGETQYF
TRBV3-1/TRBV3-2	-	TRBJ1-1	CASSQASGGTEAFF